This T cell receptor (beta chain) was obtained from a study of cytomegalovirus exposure and HLA in healthy donors. General study findings and limits: In a later analysis, TCR association rates varied by HLA locus: DRB1 most, HLA-C fewest. Presence/absence results assume similar sequencing depth per donor, which may not hold.

V was pared by 3 bases and J by 4 bases, with 13 bases between. This CDR3 has 15 amino acids. Germline CDR1 is MNHNS and CDR2 is SASEGT. The study ran its PCR with 60 Vbeta and 13 Jbeta primers. Measured with immunoSEQ multiplex PCR; TCRdb has only the in-frame clones, and not every one. The sample lists approximately 89,000 clones, 77% occurring once. Among the donors, all were healthy bone marrow donors. As concerns this clone: Its antigen is not known.

This rearrangement joins TRBV6-1 to TRBJ1-5, with TRBD1 as a possible D gene (5 bases). This sequence originates from a man aged 25-40 years in good health and CMV-seronegative. Input material: PBMCs. The CDR3: CASSEAHGGNQPQHF. The CDR3 DNA sequence: TGTGCCAGCAGTGAGGCCCATGGGGGGAATCAGCCCCAGCATTTT.